The TCR beta chain under discussion was sequenced for a study of T cells in localized non-small cell lung cancer. The CDR3 contains 15 residues. Germline loops: CDR1 SGHVS, CDR2 FNYEAQ. V trimming: 0 bases; J trimming: 0 bases; junction bases outside the gene matches: 1. As concerns this clone: The antigen is not known.

TCRdb's copy holds only in-frame clones and misses some; the assay was immunoSEQ multiplex PCR. The data hold under 40,000 clones, with roughly 82% observed a single time. Study results and limitations: Maximal T cell clonality occurred in uninvolved adjacent lung, with tumor ranking below it. Tumor samples were not multi-region, leaving intratumor heterogeneity unexcluded. A denser population of T cells in blood accompanied longer overall survival. Adjacent lung had a median 57 of the 100 largest tumor clones.

V usage is TRBV7-6 and J usage is TRBJ2-7; 8 bases line up with TRBD2. Specimen: peripheral blood, collected before any cancer treatment. This receptor was taken from a male donor at least 60 years old with stage III squamous cell lung carcinoma. The CDR3 protein is CASSLAAGASYEQYF. In DNA form, the CDR3 reads TGTGCCAGCAGCTTAGCAGCGGGGGCCTCCTACGAGCAGTACTTC.